This T cell receptor beta chain was sequenced in a study of blood T cell repertoires in COVID-19. The germline V gene encodes CDR1 KGHDR and CDR2 SFDVKD. V was pared by 4 bases and J by 4 bases, with 5 bases of the junction left unmatched. This CDR3 is 15 amino acids long. Clones were read by immunoSEQ multiplex PCR, and TCRdb kept only the in-frame ones, dropping some. The sample gives roughly 68,000 clones, roughly 85% of which show up once; 20% to 25% is in the top ten. The genes are TRBV24-1 and TRBJ2-3; 9 positions match TRBD1. Sequences were obtained from peripheral blood. The sequence came from a middle-aged man with acute or convalescent COVID-19. The chain's CDR3 is CATSDHRQGADTQYF. CDR3 DNA sequence: TGTGCCACCAGTGACCACCGACAGGGGGCAGATACGCAGTATTTT.